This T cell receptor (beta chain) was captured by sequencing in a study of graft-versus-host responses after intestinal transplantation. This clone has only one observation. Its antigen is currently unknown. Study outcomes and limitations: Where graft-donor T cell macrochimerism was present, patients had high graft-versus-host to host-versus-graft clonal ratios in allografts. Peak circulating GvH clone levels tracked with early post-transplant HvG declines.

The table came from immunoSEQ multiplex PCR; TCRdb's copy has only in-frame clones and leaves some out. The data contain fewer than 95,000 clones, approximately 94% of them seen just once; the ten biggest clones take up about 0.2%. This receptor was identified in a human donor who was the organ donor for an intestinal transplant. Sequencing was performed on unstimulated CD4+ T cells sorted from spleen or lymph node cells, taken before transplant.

The CDR3 DNA follows: TGTGCCAGCAGCGGGACACCATTTTCCCTCCACTTT. Translation gives CASSGTPFSLHF. V is TRBV2 and J is TRBJ1-6; maybe TRBD1 (6 bases). CDR1 and CDR2 (germline): SNHLY, FYNNEI. V dropped 6 bases and J dropped 14 bases, with 14 bases sitting between them. The CDR3 extends over 12 amino acids.